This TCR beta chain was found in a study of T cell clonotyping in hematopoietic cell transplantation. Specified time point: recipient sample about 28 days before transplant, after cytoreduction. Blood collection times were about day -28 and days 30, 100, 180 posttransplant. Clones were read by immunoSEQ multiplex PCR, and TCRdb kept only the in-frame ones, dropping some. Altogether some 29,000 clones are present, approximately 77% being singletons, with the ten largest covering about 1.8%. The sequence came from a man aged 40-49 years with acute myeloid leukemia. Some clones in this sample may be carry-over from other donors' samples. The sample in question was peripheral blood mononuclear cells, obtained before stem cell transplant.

CDR3 sequence (DNA): TGTGCCAGCAGCTCACAGGGGGCGCCCCTCCAAGAGACCCAGTACTTC. It encodes CASSSQGAPLQETQYF. The rearrangement links TRBV7-8 to TRBJ2-5; 9 bases align to TRBD1. Germline lookup yields CDR1 SGHVS and CDR2 FQNEAQ. The CDR3 extends over 16 amino acids. The V gene end was trimmed by 4 bases and the J gene end by 1 base; junction bases not matched to a gene: 7.